A single T cell receptor (beta chain) is shown here with its context. The sample belongs to a study of Graves' ophthalmopathy and Graves' hyperthyroidism. The authors amplified TCR beta CDR3 regions, and they did so from RNA transcripts for repertoire sequencing. Second-round multiplex PCR came after first-round RT-PCR with HTBI primers. TCRdb used MiXCR to reprocess the multiplex PCR reads, holding one entry per CDR3 protein. The sample lists roughly 1.1 million distinct CDR3 sequences; 36% were seen once. Patients in the hyperthyroidism group, adults aged 18 to 65, were newly diagnosed, under 2 months' duration. Clinical symptoms, serum thyroxine, TRAb, thyroid ultrasound and orbital computed tomography were relied on for diagnosis. The germline V and J ends were trimmed by 2 bases and 11 bases, with 17 bases remaining between them. The V gene's germline CDR1 is SGHDT and CDR2 YYEEEE. CDR3 length: 13 amino acids.

The V and J genes are TRBV5-6 and TRBJ2-7; the D gene is possibly TRBD1 (6 bases). The specimen was peripheral blood or thyroid tissue (not recorded which). The receptor's source is an adult man with Graves' hyperthyroidism. The CDR3 region has the DNA TGTGCCAGCAGCTTTTTTACCAGGGGAGTGGAGTACTTC. Its protein product is CASSFFTRGVEYF.